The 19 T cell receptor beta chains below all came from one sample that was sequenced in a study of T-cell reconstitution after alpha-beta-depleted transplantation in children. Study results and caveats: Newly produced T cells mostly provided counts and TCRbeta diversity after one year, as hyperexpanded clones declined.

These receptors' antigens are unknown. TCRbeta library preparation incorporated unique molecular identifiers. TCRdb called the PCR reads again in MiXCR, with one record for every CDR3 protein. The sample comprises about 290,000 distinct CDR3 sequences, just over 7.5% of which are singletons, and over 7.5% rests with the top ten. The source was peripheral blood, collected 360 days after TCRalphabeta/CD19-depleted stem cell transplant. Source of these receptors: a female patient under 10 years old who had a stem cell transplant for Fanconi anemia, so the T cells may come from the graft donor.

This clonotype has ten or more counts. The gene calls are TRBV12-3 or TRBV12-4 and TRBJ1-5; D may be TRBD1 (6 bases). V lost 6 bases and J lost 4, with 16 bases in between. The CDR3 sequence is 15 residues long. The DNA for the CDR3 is TGTGCCAGCAGCTCAGGACAGCTAATAAATCAGCCCCAGCATTTT. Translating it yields CASSSGQLINQPQHF.

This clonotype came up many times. The CDR3 loop is CSVLGGSSYNEQFF. The CDR3 nucleotides read TGCAGCGTTTTGGGAGGCAGCTCCTACAATGAGCAGTTCTTC. V is TRBV29-1 and J is TRBJ2-1; tentative D call: TRBD2 (6 bases). Trimming pared 5 bases from V and 0 bases from J, leaving 11 bases between. CDR3 size: 14 residues. CDR1 and CDR2 from the germline V gene are SQVTM and ANQGSEA.

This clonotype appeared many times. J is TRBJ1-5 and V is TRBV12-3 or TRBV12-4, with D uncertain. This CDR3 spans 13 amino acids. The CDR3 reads CASRSFGFQPQHF. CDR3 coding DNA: TGTGCTTCCAGGTCATTCGGTTTCCAGCCCCAGCATTTT.

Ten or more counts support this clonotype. The chain's CDR3 is CASSTLREGPHNEQFF. CDR3 sequence (DNA): TGTGCCAGCAGTACCCTCCGGGAGGGCCCCCACAATGAGCAGTTCTTC. The chain uses TRBV28 and TRBJ2-1, with 8 bases lining up with TRBD2. This CDR3 region has 16 residues. CDR1 MDHEN and CDR2 SYDVKM come from the germline V gene. Trimming removed 5 bases from V and 5 bases from J; junction bases left unmatched: 11.

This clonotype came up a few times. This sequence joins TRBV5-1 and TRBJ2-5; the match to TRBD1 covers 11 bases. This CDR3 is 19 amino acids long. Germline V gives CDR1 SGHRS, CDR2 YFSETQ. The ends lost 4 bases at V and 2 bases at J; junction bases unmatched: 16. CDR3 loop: CASSVVPGQGVLAQETQYF. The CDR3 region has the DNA TGCGCCAGCAGCGTAGTCCCGGGACAGGGGGTCTTAGCTCAAGAGACCCAGTACTTC.

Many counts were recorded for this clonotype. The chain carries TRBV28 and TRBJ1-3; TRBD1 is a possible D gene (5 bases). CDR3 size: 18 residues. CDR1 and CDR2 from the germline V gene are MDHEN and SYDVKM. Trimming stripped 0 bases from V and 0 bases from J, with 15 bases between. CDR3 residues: CASSLWALAGNSGNTIYF. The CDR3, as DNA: TGTGCCAGCAGTTTATGGGCCCTCGCAGGGAACTCTGGAAACACCATATATTTT.

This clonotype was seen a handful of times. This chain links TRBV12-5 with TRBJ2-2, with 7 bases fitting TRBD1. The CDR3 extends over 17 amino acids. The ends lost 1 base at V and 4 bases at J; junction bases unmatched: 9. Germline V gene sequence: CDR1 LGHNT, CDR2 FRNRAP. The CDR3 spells CASGLARQGVITGELFF. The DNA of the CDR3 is TGTGCTAGTGGTTTGGCGAGACAGGGTGTCATCACCGGGGAGCTGTTTTTT. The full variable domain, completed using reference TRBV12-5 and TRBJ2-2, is DARVTQTPRHKVTEMGQEVTMRCQPILGHNTVFWYRQTMMQGLELLAYFRNRAPLDDSGMPKDRFSAEMPDATLATLKIQPSEPRDSAVYFCASGLARQGVITGELFFGEGSRLTVL.

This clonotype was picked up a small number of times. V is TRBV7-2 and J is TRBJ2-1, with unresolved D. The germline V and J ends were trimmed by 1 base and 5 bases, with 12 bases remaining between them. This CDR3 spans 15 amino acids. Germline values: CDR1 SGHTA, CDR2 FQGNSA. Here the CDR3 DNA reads TGTGCCAGCAGCTTAGTTGTAAGAATCCACAATGAGCAGTTCTTC. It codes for CASSLVVRIHNEQFF.

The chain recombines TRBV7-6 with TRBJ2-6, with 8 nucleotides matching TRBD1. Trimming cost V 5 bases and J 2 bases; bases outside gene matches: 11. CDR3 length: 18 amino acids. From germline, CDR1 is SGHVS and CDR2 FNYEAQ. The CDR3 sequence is CASSISGGGLAGANVLTF. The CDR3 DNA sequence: TGTGCCAGCAGCATTTCAGGGGGCGGTCTTGCTGGGGCCAACGTCCTGACTTTC.

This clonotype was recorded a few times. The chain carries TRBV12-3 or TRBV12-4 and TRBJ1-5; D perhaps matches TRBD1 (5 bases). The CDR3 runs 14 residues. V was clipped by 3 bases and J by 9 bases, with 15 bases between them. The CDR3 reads CASSFEQAPRPQHF. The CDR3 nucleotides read TGTGCCAGCAGTTTTGAACAGGCGCCTCGGCCCCAGCATTTT.

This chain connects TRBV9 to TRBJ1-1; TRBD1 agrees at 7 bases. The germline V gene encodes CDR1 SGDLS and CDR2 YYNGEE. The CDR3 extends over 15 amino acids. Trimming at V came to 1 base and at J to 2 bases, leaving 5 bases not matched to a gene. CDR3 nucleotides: TGTGCCAGCAGCGTAACTGACAGGGCAAACACTGAAGCTTTCTTT. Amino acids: CASSVTDRANTEAFF.

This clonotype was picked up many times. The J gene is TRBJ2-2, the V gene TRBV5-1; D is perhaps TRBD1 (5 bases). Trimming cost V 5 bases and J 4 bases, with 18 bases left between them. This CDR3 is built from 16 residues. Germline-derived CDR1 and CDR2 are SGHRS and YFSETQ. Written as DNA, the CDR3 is TGCGCCAGCAGTTATTTCGGCCAGGGCGGCACCGGGGAGCTGTTTTTT. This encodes CASSYFGQGGTGELFF.

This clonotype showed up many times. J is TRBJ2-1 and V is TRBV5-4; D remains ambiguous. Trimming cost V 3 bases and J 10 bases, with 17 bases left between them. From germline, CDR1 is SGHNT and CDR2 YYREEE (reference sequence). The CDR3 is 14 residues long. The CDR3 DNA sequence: TGTGCCAGCAGCTCTGGCTCGACCCGTGGGGAGCAGTTCTTC. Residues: CASSSGSTRGEQFF.

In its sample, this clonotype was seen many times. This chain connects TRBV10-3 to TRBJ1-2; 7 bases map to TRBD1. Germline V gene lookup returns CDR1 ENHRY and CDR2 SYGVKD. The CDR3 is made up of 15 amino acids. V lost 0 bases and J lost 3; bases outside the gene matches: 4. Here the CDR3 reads CAISESRGAHYGYTF. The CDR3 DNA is TGTGCCATCAGTGAGTCCAGGGGGGCGCACTATGGCTACACCTTC.

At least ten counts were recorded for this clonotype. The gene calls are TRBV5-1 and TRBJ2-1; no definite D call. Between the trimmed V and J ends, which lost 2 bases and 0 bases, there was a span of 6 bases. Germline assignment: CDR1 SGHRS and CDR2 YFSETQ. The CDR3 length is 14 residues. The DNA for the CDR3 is TGCGCCAGCAGCTTACCGGGCTCCTACAATGAGCAGTTCTTC. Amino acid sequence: CASSLPGSYNEQFF.

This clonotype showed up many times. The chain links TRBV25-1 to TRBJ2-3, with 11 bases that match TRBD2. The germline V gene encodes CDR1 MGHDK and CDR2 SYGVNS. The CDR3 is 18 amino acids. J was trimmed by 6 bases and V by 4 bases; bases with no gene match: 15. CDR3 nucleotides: TGTGCCAGCAGTGGAATCACTATTAGCGGGGGGGCCAGGGATACGCAGTATTTT. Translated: CASSGITISGGARDTQYF.

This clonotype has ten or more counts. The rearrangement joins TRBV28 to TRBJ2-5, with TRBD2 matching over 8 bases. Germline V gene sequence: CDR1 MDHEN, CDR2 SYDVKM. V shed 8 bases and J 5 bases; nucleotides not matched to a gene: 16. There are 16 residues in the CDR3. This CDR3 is CASRGGLAYPRETQYF. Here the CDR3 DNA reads TGTGCCAGCCGGGGGGGATTAGCCTACCCCAGGGAGACCCAGTACTTC.

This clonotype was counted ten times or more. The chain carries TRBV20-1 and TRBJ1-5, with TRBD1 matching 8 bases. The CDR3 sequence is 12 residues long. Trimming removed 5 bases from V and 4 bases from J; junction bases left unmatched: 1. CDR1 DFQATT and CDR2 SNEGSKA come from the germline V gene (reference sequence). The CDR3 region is CSAGDRNQPQHF. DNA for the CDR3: TGCAGTGCTGGGGACAGGAATCAGCCCCAGCATTTT.

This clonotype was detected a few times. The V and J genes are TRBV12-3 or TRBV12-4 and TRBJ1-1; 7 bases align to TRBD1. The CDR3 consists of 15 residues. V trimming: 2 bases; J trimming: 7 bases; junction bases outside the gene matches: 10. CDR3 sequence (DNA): TGTGCCAGCAGTTTAAGGTCCAGGGGGTTTATTGAAGCTTTCTTT. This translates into CASSLRSRGFIEAFF.